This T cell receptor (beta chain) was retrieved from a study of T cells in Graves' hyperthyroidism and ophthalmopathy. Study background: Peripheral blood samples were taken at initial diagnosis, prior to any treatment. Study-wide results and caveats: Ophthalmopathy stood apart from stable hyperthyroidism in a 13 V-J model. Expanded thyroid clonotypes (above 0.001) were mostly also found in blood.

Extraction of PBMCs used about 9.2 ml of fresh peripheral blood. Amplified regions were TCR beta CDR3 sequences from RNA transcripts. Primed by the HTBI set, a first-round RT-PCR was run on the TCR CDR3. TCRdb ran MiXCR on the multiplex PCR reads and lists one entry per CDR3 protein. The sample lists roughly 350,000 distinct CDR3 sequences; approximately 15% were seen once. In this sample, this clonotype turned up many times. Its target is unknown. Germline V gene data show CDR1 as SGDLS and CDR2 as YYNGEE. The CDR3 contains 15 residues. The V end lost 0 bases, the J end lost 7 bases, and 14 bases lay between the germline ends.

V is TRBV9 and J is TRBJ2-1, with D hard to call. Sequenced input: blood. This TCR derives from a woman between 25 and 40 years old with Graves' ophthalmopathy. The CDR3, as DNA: TGTGCCAGCAGCGTAGCGCCCTCCTCAGAAAATGAGCAGTTCTTC. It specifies CASSVAPSSENEQFF.